These T cell receptor beta chains were read from a single sample in a study of CD8 T cells in Susac syndrome. One entry per CDR3 protein results from TCRdb running MiXCR on the immunoSEQ multiplex PCR reads. The sample records 150,000 to 200,000 distinct CDR3 sequences, roughly nine tenths being singletons. Sequenced sample: CD4+ T cells from PBMCs. All receptors come from a human donor with Susac syndrome. Both conserved end residues are part of each CDR3. The order of the fields is CDR3 DNA, CDR3 protein, clone size, D gene, V gene, J gene. D genes are given only for firm matches. Some rows mark clone size as missing; the rest say once, few, many or name a class of expanded clone.

TGTGCCAGCTCACCAATGGACAGGGGGGACGATCAGCCCCAGCATTTT	CASSPMDRGDDQPQHF	.	TRBD1	TRBV18	TRBJ1-5
TGTGCCAGCAGCTTCCCGGAGAACACTGAAGCTTTCTTT	CASSFPENTEAFF	.	.	TRBV11-2	TRBJ1-1
TGTGCCAGCAGCGTAGCATTTGGGGCCAACGTCCTGACTTTC	CASSVAFGANVLTF	.	.	TRBV9	TRBJ2-6
TGCAGTGCTAGTAGGGGGCATTTGTCTGGCTACACCTTC	CSASRGHLSGYTF	.	TRBD1	TRBV20-1	TRBJ1-2
TGTGCCAGCAGGAGTCCGGGACAGGGATCTGGCTACACCTTC	CASRSPGQGSGYTF	.	TRBD1	TRBV7-3	TRBJ1-2
TGTGCCAGCAGCCAGTTGCGGGAGGCTACTGAAGCTTTCTTT	CASSQLREATEAFF	.	.	TRBV3-1	TRBJ1-1
TGTGCCAGCAATAGCCGAAGGACAGGGAGTCCCCAGCATTTT	CASNSRRTGSPQHF	.	TRBD1	TRBV6-5	TRBJ1-5
TGTGCCAGCAGACTGACTAGCGGGGGTAGCACCGGGGAGCTGTTTTTT	CASRLTSGGSTGELFF	.	TRBD2	TRBV7-3	TRBJ2-2
TGTGCCAGCAGCCGACAGGGGGGGTACCAAGAGACCCAGTACTTC	CASSRQGGYQETQYF	.	TRBD1	TRBV2	TRBJ2-5
TGTGCCAGCAGTAGTGGACAGGGTTTCGGTACGCAGTATTTT	CASSSGQGFGTQYF	.	TRBD1	TRBV28	TRBJ2-3
TGCGCCAGCAGCCAAGGGAGGGGGGTCCGGCGATCTAGCACAGATACGCAGTATTTT	CASSQGRGVRRSSTDTQYF	.	.	TRBV4-1	TRBJ2-3
TGCAGCGAGCTGGGGAGACAGGGGGAAGGGACCCAGTACTTC	CSELGRQGEGTQYF	.	TRBD1	TRBV20-1	TRBJ2-5
TGTGCCAGCAGCTTGGCGGGGGGGCTCGCAGATACGCAGTATTTT	CASSLAGGLADTQYF	.	TRBD2	TRBV5-6	TRBJ2-3
TGTGCCAGCAGCGTAGCGGGAGCCTACGAGCAGTACTTC	CASSVAGAYEQYF	.	TRBD2	TRBV5-4	TRBJ2-7
TGTGCCAGCAGCCCAACGGACGACACCGGGGAGCTGTTTTTT	CASSPTDDTGELFF	.	.	TRBV7-3	TRBJ2-2
TGCGCCAGCAGCTTTCGATCCGGGGGAGATGATACGCAGTATTTT	CASSFRSGGDDTQYF	.	.	TRBV5-1	TRBJ2-3
TGTGCCAGCAGCCAATTGGATACGCAGTATTTT	CASSQLDTQYF	.	.	TRBV7-9	TRBJ2-3
TGCAGTGCTAGGGGTGGGGCAGGGGACAATGAGCAGTTCTTC	CSARGGAGDNEQFF	once	.	TRBV20-1	TRBJ2-1
TGCAGCGTTACTACCGACCGGAACACCGGGGAGCTGTTTTTT	CSVTTDRNTGELFF	.	.	TRBV29-1	TRBJ2-2
TGTGCCAGCAGCGTAGCTGGGCGTGGGAACACTGAAGCTTTCTTT	CASSVAGRGNTEAFF	.	.	TRBV9	TRBJ1-1